The 12 T cell receptor beta chains below all came from one sample that was sequenced in a study of blood T cell repertoires in COVID-19. Clones were read by immunoSEQ multiplex PCR, and TCRdb kept only the in-frame ones, dropping some. The table lists some 67,000 clones, 79% of them singletons, with 5% to 7.5% in the top ten. The source material was peripheral blood. These receptors were taken from an older woman with acute or convalescent COVID-19.

This clone came up once. Written as DNA, the CDR3 is TGTGCCAGCAGGGAGACAGGGAATTCACCCCTCCACTTT. Protein sequence: CASRETGNSPLHF. This sequence joins TRBV5-6 and TRBJ1-6; TRBD1 matches at 7 bases. This CDR3 contains 13 residues. Germline V gene data show CDR1 as SGHDT and CDR2 as YYEEEE. Trimming at V came to 5 bases and at J to 7 bases, leaving 3 bases not matched to a gene.

This clone was counted once. V usage is TRBV27 and J usage is TRBJ2-5; maybe TRBD2 (6 bases). Germline lookup yields CDR1 MNHEY and CDR2 SMNVEV (reference sequence). V dropped 6 bases and J dropped 2 bases, with 13 bases sitting between them. CDR3 length equals 14 residues. The CDR3 bases are TGTGCCAGCAGCCGGATGGGGGGTCAAGAGACCCAGTACTTC. It is translated as CASSRMGGQETQYF.

This sequence joins TRBV28 and TRBJ1-5, with a weak D call TRBD1 (5 bases). The CDR3 has 15 residues. Germline V gene lookup returns CDR1 MDHEN and CDR2 SYDVKM. V was pared by 2 bases and J by 0 bases, with 8 bases between. This CDR3 is CASSLATVSNQPQHF. In DNA form, the CDR3 reads TGTGCCAGCAGTTTAGCGACAGTTAGCAATCAGCCCCAGCATTTT.

The rearrangement joins TRBV2 to TRBJ1-5; 9 positions match TRBD1. This CDR3 has 13 amino acids. The V segment lost 6 bases and the J segment 4 bases; nucleotides outside the gene matches: 1. Germline CDR1 SNHLY, CDR2 FYNNEI. The CDR3 coding sequence is TGTGCCAGCAGGGGACAGGGAAATCAGCCCCAGCATTTT. It codes for CASRGQGNQPQHF. Variable domain in full (rest from reference TRBV2 and TRBJ1-5): EPEVTQTPSHQVTQMGQEVILRCVPISNHLYFYWYRQILGQKVEFLVSFYNNEISEKSEIFDDQFSVERPDGSNFTLKIRSTKLEDSAMYFCASRGQGNQPQHFGDGTRLSIL.

The chain links TRBV4-1 to TRBJ1-2; 7 nucleotides line up with TRBD1. CDR1 and CDR2 (germline): MGHRA, YSYEKL. After removal of 1 base from V and 8 bases from J, the junction contained 10 bases not matched to a gene. The CDR3 runs to 15 residues. The CDR3 sequence: CASSQVPDRPWGYTF. CDR3 sequence (DNA): TGCGCCAGCAGCCAAGTCCCGGACAGGCCCTGGGGCTACACCTTC.

This chain links TRBV5-1 with TRBJ2-2; D possibly corresponds to TRBD1 (6 bases). The V end lost 6 bases, the J end lost 1 base, and 13 bases lay between the germline ends. From germline, CDR1 is SGHRS and CDR2 YFSETQ. The CDR3 runs 15 residues. CDR3 nucleotides: TGCGCCAGCACCAGGGACACCAAGAACACCGGGGAGCTGTTTTTT. Its translation is CASTRDTKNTGELFF.

This clone was found once. The gene calls are TRBV7-2 and TRBJ1-5, with TRBD1 as a possible D gene (5 bases). V lost 3 bases, J lost 1 base, and 16 bases lay in between. Germline V gene lookup returns CDR1 SGHTA and CDR2 FQGNSA. The CDR3 extends over 17 amino acids. The CDR3 sequence: CASSFGAGGSSNQPQHF. For the CDR3, the DNA is TGTGCCAGCAGCTTCGGAGCCGGGGGGTCGAGCAATCAGCCCCAGCATTTT. The variable domain in full, with the rest retrieved from reference TRBV7-2 and TRBJ1-5, is GAGVSQSPSNKVTEKGKDVELRCDPISGHTALYWYRQSLGQGLEFLIYFQGNSAPDKSGLPSDRFSAERTGGSVSTLTIQRTQQEDSAVYLCASSFGAGGSSNQPQHFGDGTRLSIL.

This chain links TRBV7-2 with TRBJ2-4; D call uncertain. CDR3 size: 16 residues. The V end lost 5 bases, the J end lost 3 bases, and 17 bases lay between the germline ends. Germline V lookup: CDR1 SGHTA, CDR2 FQGNSA. The CDR3 bases are TGTGCCAGCAGCCCAAATACCGCCAGATTCAAAAACATTCAGTACTTC. Translation: CASSPNTARFKNIQYF.

V and J are TRBV5-1 and TRBJ1-1; D is uncertain. In germline, CDR1 is SGHRS, CDR2 YFSETQ. The CDR3 has 12 amino acids. Trimming cost V 0 bases and J 11 bases, with 11 bases left between them. This CDR3 reads CASSLVGSGAFF. The CDR3, as DNA: TGCGCCAGCAGCTTGGTGGGTTCCGGGGCTTTCTTT.

The V gene is TRBV19, the J gene TRBJ2-7; possibly TRBD1 for D (6 bases). Germline CDR1 reads LNHDA; CDR2 reads SQIVND (reference sequence). The CDR3 has 15 amino acids. The V end lost 4 bases, the J end lost 4 bases, and 17 bases lay between the germline ends. As DNA, the CDR3 is TGTGCCAGTAGTACCACAGGGAAGGGTCGGTACGAGCAGTACTTC. Translation gives CASSTTGKGRYEQYF.

V gene TRBV28 combines with J gene TRBJ1-2; maybe TRBD1 (6 bases). The V gene's germline CDR1 is MDHEN and CDR2 SYDVKM. The CDR3 consists of 13 residues. The germline V and J ends were trimmed by 9 bases and 4 bases, with 15 bases remaining between them. CDR3 region: CASTTHRVYGYTF. The CDR3 bases are TGTGCCAGTACCACTCACAGGGTCTATGGCTACACCTTC.

In its sample, this clone was seen a few times. V is TRBV6-4 and J is TRBJ2-3; D may be TRBD2 (6 bases). Germline V gene lookup returns CDR1 MRHNA and CDR2 SNTAGT. The CDR3 has 15 residues. Trimming removed 3 bases from V and 4 bases from J, with 14 bases in between. This CDR3 is CASSEGRGSPDTQYF. CDR3 bases: TGTGCCAGCAGTGAAGGGCGGGGAAGCCCAGATACGCAGTATTTT.